These T cell receptor beta chains were read from a single sample in a study of blood T cells in healthy people across ages. MiXCR, run by TCRdb on the 5' RACE reads, gives a single entry per CDR3 protein. The sample has approximately 780,000 distinct CDR3 sequences; roughly 25% are singletons. These same data were also listed under a study on T cells of mothers and their children.

Sequenced input: blood. These TCRs come from a boy between 10 and 17 years old in good health. CDR3s include the opening cysteine and the closing phenylalanine or tryptophan. Each record gives: clone size, V gene, D gene, J gene, CDR3 DNA, CDR3 protein. The D gene is left open where the match is weak. A row's size may be missing; if present it is once, few, many or a size class.

>.|TRBV7-9|.|TRBJ1-6
TGTGCCAGCAGCTTAGAGGGGTACTCACCCCTCCACTTT
CASSLEGYSPLHF
>few|TRBV4-3|TRBD1|TRBJ2-4
TGCGCCAGCAGCCACCTCGACAGGGGATACATTCAGTACTTC
CASSHLDRGYIQYF
>few|TRBV19|.|TRBJ1-1
TGTGCCAGTACAATGGAGTATGGGGTCACTGAAGCTTTCTTT
CASTMEYGVTEAFF
>many|TRBV3-1|.|TRBJ1-5
TGTGCCAGCAGCCAATCAGGGGGCAATCAGCCCCAGCATTTT
CASSQSGGNQPQHF
>few|TRBV6-6|TRBD1|TRBJ2-5
TGTGCCAGCAGTTCCTGGACAGGGGCCCAAGAGACCCAGTACTTC
CASSSWTGAQETQYF
>.|TRBV13|TRBD1|TRBJ2-5
TGTGCCAGCAGCTTCCGCACAGGGGTAGGGGAGACCCAGTACTTC
CASSFRTGVGETQYF
>few|TRBV7-3|.|TRBJ2-2
TGTGCCAGCAGCTCGACAGCGAACACCGGGGAGCTGTTTTTT
CASSSTANTGELFF
>once|TRBV4-1|.|TRBJ1-2
TGCGCCAGCAGCCAGGCAGCCGACAGTTATGGCTACACCTTC
CASSQAADSYGYTF
>.|TRBV20-1|TRBD2|TRBJ2-7
TGCAGTGCCCGGGGACTAGCGGGGGGGTGGTCCTACGAGCAGTACTTC
CSARGLAGGWSYEQYF
>few|TRBV11-2|.|TRBJ2-5
TGTGCCAGCAGCTTAGATCGGTATAGGTCCGGGTACTTC
CASSLDRYRSGYF
>few|TRBV10-1|TRBD1|TRBJ2-1
TGCGCCAGCAGTGAGTCGATCGGGACAGGACTCCCCCATGAGCAGTTCTTC
CASSESIGTGLPHEQFF
>few|TRBV12-3/TRBV12-4|.|TRBJ1-5
TGTGCCAGCAGTTTAAACGCAGATCAGCCCCAGCATTTT
CASSLNADQPQHF
>.|TRBV20-1|TRBD2|TRBJ2-1
TGCAGTGCTAGAGTCAGCCTAGCGGGCCACAATGAGCAGTTCTTC
CSARVSLAGHNEQFF
>.|TRBV15|.|TRBJ2-2
TGTGCCACCAGCAGAGATTTAGGAACCGGGGAGCTGTTTTTT
CATSRDLGTGELFF
>few|TRBV7-3|.|TRBJ2-3
TGTGCCAGCAGCCCTCAAATTACAGATACGCAGTATTTT
CASSPQITDTQYF
>.|TRBV6-1|TRBD1|TRBJ2-5
TGTGCCAGCACCCCTGGGAGCAGGGGGACGGAGACCCAGTACTTC
CASTPGSRGTETQYF
>.|TRBV6-6|.|TRBJ1-4
TGTGCCAGCAGTTACCGGTACAGCCCAAGGGCTAATGAAAAACTGTTTTTT
CASSYRYSPRANEKLFF
>.|TRBV12-3/TRBV12-4|.|TRBJ2-7
TGTGCCAGTAAAACCGGGACATTAGGCTCCTACGAGCAGTACTTC
CASKTGTLGSYEQYF
>few|TRBV10-3|.|TRBJ2-5
TGTGCCATCAGTGTCGGACGTACACAAGAGACCCAGTACTTC
CAISVGRTQETQYF
>few|TRBV9|.|TRBJ2-2
TGTGCCAGCAGAGCCTCCCTAATTGGGGAGCTGTTTTTT
CASRASLIGELFF
>.|TRBV10-2|.|TRBJ1-5
TGCGCCAGCAGTGACTCGAGGGGGGTCTATAGCAATCAGCCCCAGCATTTT
CASSDSRGVYSNQPQHF
>.|TRBV5-1|.|TRBJ1-2
TGCGCCAGCAGCATTGGCGTCTGGACACGCCAAAGCTACACCTTC
CASSIGVWTRQSYTF
>.|TRBV20-1|.|TRBJ2-1
TGCAGTGCAGACTCCGGGGCGTTCAATGAGCAGTTCTTC
CSADSGAFNEQFF
>.|TRBV7-2|TRBD2|TRBJ2-1
TGTGCCAGCAGCCTAATGCATATAGCGGGGTTCTACAATGAGCAGTTCTTC
CASSLMHIAGFYNEQFF
>.|TRBV27|.|TRBJ2-3
TGTGCCAGGACGTATCCGGACGACCGCACAGATACGCAGTATTTT
CARTYPDDRTDTQYF
>.|TRBV2|TRBD2|TRBJ2-1
TGTGCCACACCAAGCGGGGGAAGCTCCTACAATGAGCAGTTCTTC
CATPSGGSSYNEQFF
>.|TRBV28|.|TRBJ1-2
TGTGCCAGCAGTTTACCAGTCGGCCCAAACTATGGCTACACCTTC
CASSLPVGPNYGYTF
>.|TRBV29-1|.|TRBJ1-2
TGCAGCGTTAATTGGCTCAGGGGAATACCCACCTTC
CSVNWLRGIPTF
>.|TRBV29-1|.|TRBJ1-2
TGCAGCGCCCGCAGGGAAAGGGGCTATGGCTACACCTTC
CSARRERGYGYTF
>few|TRBV6-5|.|TRBJ1-3
TGTGCCAGCAGTTACTCGGACTCGCTGGGCACCATATATTTT
CASSYSDSLGTIYF
>few|TRBV9|.|TRBJ2-3
TGTGCCAGCAGCGTAGGGCAGGGGAGTACCACAGATACGCAGTATTTT
CASSVGQGSTTDTQYF
>.|TRBV4-1|.|TRBJ1-5
TGCGCCAGCAGCCAAGCCCAGGGGTTCGGGCCCCAGCATTTT
CASSQAQGFGPQHF
>few|TRBV10-3|.|TRBJ1-6
TGTGCCATCCGAAACACCACCAACGGTAATTCACCCCTCCACTTT
CAIRNTTNGNSPLHF
>.|TRBV12-3/TRBV12-4|.|TRBJ2-7
TGTGCCAGCAGTTTAGCGTCAGCATACGAGCAGTACTTC
CASSLASAYEQYF
>.|TRBV6-1|.|TRBJ1-1
TGTGCCAGCAGTGTGGAGAGAAACACTGAAGCTTTCTTT
CASSVERNTEAFF
>.|TRBV29-1|.|TRBJ2-3
TGCAGCGTTGGGACAGGCACAGATACGCAGTATTTT
CSVGTGTDTQYF
>.|TRBV5-1|.|TRBJ2-3
TGCGCCAGCAGCTTGGGAACAGGTTGGACAGATACGCAGTATTTT
CASSLGTGWTDTQYF
>.|TRBV12-3/TRBV12-4|.|TRBJ2-3
TGTGCCAGCAGTCGAGGGCCTGCTCGGACTCTATTTACAGATACGCAGTATTTT
CASSRGPARTLFTDTQYF
>.|TRBV30|.|TRBJ2-7
TGTGCCTGGAGTGTAGGGGAAAACTACGAGCAGTACTTC
CAWSVGENYEQYF
>few|TRBV28|.|TRBJ2-5
TGTGCCAGCACCCCACTCGACAGCGGACAAGAGACCCAGTACTTC
CASTPLDSGQETQYF
>.|TRBV27|.|TRBJ2-7
TGTGCCAGCAGTTTATCTAGGGGGGTAGCCTACGAGCAGTACTTC
CASSLSRGVAYEQYF
>.|TRBV3-1|.|TRBJ2-1
TGTGCCAGCAGCCAAGTCGAAGGGTTGCAGTTCTTC
CASSQVEGLQFF
>.|TRBV20-1|TRBD1|TRBJ1-2
TGCAGTGCTAGAGATCCCCGCGCGACAGGGAGTAGTGGCTACACCTTC
CSARDPRATGSSGYTF
>.|TRBV29-1|.|TRBJ1-4
TGCAGCGTTGAATGGATGGAAAAACTGTTTTTT
CSVEWMEKLFF
>.|TRBV20-1|.|TRBJ1-3
TGCAGTGCTAGAGGGCCGGGCGGTTCTGGAAACACCATATATTTT
CSARGPGGSGNTIYF
>.|TRBV29-1|TRBD1|TRBJ1-2
TGCAGCGTTGAGGGGACAGGGCTAAACTATGGCTACACCTTC
CSVEGTGLNYGYTF
>once|TRBV4-1|.|TRBJ1-1
TGCGCCAGCAGCCAACGGGAGAACACTGAAGCTTTCTTT
CASSQRENTEAFF
>once|TRBV7-6|TRBD1|TRBJ2-1
TGTGCCAGCAGCTCGCCGGGACAGAGAGTCAATGAGCAGTTCTTC
CASSSPGQRVNEQFF
>few|TRBV7-9|.|TRBJ2-7
TGTGCCAGCAGCTTAAGGAGAGGTAGCCCAGCTCCCTACGAGCAGTACTTC
CASSLRRGSPAPYEQYF
>many|TRBV12-3/TRBV12-4|.|TRBJ2-2
TGTGCCAGCAGTTTCGGGGGGGAGCTGTTTTTT
CASSFGGELFF
>few|TRBV9|.|TRBJ2-1
TGTGCCAGCAGCGTAGCCAGGGGCCTCAATGAGCAGTTCTTC
CASSVARGLNEQFF
>.|TRBV7-3|.|TRBJ2-6
TGTGCCAGCAGCTCCCCCCGAGGGCCTGAGGCCAACGTCCTGACTTTC
CASSSPRGPEANVLTF
>few|TRBV29-1|.|TRBJ2-3
TGCAGCGTGTGGGGGGCGTCGACAGATACGCAGTATTTT
CSVWGASTDTQYF
>many|TRBV7-9|.|TRBJ1-2
TGTGCCAGCAGGCCCACGGGTGGCTACACCTTC
CASRPTGGYTF
>.|TRBV12-3/TRBV12-4|.|TRBJ2-4
TGTGCCAGCAGTTTAGTAGACGGCATTCAGTACTTC
CASSLVDGIQYF
>.|TRBV12-3/TRBV12-4|.|TRBJ1-4
TGTGCCAGCAGTACCGCGGGGAAGCTGTTTTTT
CASSTAGKLFF